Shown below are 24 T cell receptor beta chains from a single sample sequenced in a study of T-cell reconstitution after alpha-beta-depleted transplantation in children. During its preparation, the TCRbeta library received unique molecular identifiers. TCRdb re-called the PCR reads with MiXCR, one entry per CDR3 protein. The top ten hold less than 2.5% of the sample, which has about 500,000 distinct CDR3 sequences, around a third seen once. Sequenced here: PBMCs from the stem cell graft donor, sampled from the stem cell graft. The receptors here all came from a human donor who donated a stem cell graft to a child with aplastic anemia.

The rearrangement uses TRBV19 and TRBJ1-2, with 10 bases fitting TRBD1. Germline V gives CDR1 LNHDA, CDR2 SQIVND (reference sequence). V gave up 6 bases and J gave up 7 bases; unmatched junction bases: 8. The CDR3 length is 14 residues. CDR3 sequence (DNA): TGTGCCAGTAGGGACGACAGGGGGCCTTTTGGCTACACCTTC. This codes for CASRDDRGPFGYTF.

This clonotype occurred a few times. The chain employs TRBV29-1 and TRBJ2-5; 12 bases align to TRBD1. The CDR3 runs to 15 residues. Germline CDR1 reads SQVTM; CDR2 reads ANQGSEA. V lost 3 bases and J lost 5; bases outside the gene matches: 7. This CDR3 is CSVEPGQGAAETQYF. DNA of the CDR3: TGCAGCGTTGAGCCGGGACAGGGGGCAGCGGAGACCCAGTACTTC.

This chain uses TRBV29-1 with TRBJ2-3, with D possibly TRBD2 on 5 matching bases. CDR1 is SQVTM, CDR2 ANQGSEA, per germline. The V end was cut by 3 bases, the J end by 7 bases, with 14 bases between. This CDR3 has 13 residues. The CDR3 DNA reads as TGCAGCGTTGATCTGGCGGGCCGAAATACGCAGTATTTT. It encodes CSVDLAGRNTQYF.

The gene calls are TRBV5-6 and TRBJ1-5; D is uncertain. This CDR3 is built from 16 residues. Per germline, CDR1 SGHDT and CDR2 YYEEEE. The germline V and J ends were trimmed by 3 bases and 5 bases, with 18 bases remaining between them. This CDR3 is CASSSITVAGDQPQHF. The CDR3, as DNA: TGTGCCAGCAGCTCGATAACGGTGGCGGGAGATCAGCCCCAGCATTTT.

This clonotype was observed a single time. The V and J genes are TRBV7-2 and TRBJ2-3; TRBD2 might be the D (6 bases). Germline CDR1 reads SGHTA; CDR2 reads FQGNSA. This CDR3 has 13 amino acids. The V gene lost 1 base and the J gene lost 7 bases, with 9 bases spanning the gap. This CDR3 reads CASSLGGGHTQYF. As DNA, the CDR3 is TGTGCCAGCAGCTTAGGGGGAGGCCATACGCAGTATTTT.

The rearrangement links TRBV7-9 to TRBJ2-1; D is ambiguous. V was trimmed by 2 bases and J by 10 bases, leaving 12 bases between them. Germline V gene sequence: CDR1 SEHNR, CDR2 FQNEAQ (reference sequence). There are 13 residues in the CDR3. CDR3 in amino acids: CASSLSGGTEQFF. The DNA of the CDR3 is TGTGCCAGCAGCTTATCGGGCGGAACAGAGCAGTTCTTC.

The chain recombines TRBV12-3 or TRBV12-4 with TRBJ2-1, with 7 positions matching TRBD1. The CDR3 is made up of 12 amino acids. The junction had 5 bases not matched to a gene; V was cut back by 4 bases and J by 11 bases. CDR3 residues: CASSSSTGQQFF. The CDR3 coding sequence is TGTGCCAGCAGTTCATCGACAGGGCAGCAGTTCTTC.

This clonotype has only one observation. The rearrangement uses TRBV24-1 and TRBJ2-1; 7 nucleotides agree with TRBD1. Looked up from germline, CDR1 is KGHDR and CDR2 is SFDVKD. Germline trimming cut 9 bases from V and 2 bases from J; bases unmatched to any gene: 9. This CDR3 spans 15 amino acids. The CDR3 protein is CATARRDSTYNEQFF. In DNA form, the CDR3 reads TGTGCCACCGCACGTCGGGACAGCACCTACAATGAGCAGTTCTTC.

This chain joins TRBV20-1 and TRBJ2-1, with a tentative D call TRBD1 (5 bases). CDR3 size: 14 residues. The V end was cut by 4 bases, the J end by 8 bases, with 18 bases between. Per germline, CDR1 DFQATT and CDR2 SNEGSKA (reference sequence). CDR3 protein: CSAISETDYYEQFF. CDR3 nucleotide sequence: TGCAGTGCTATTTCCGAGACAGATTACTATGAGCAGTTCTTC.

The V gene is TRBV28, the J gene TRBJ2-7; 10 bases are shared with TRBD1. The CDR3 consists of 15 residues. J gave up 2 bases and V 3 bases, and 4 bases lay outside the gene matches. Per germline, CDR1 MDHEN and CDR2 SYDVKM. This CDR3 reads CASSFTGTGAYEQYF. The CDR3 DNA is TGTGCCAGCAGTTTCACAGGGACAGGGGCCTACGAGCAGTACTTC. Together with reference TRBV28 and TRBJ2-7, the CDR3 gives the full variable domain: DVKVTQSSRYLVKRTGEKVFLECVQDMDHENMFWYRQDPGLGLRLIYFSYDVKMKEKGDIPEGYSVSREKKERFSLILESASTNQTSMYLCASSFTGTGAYEQYFGPGTRLTVT.

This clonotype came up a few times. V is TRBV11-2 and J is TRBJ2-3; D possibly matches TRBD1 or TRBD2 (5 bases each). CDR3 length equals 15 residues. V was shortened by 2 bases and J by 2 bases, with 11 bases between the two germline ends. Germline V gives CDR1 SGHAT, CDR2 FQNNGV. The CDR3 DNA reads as TGTGCCAGCAGCTTACAGGGTCGGGACACAGATACGCAGTATTTT. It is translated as CASSLQGRDTDTQYF.

Here the CDR3 reads CASSSYPGGGGDTQYF. The DNA of the CDR3 is TGTGCCAGCAGCTCTTACCCAGGGGGAGGAGGAGATACGCAGTATTTT. The rearrangement joins TRBV7-2 to TRBJ2-3, with a weak D call TRBD1 (7 bases). The germline V gene encodes CDR1 SGHTA and CDR2 FQGNSA. This CDR3 has 16 amino acids. The V end lost 4 bases, the J end lost 5 bases, and 19 bases lay between the germline ends.

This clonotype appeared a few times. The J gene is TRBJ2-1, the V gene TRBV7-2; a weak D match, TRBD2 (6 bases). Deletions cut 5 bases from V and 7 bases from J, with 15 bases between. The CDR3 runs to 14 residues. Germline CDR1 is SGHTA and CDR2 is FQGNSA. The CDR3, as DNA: TGTGCCAGCAGCCCGGACAAGACTAGGAATGAGCAGTTCTTC. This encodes CASSPDKTRNEQFF.

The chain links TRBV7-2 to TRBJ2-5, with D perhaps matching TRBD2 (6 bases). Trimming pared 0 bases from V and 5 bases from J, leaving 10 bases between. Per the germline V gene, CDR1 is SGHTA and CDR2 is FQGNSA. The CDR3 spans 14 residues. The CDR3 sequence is CASSLAGRRETQYF. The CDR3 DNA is TGTGCCAGCAGCTTAGCAGGGAGGCGCGAGACCCAGTACTTC. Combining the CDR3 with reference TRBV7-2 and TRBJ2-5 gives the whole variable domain GAGVSQSPSNKVTEKGKDVELRCDPISGHTALYWYRQSLGQGLEFLIYFQGNSAPDKSGLPSDRFSAERTGGSVSTLTIQRTQQEDSAVYLCASSLAGRRETQYFGPGTRLLVL.

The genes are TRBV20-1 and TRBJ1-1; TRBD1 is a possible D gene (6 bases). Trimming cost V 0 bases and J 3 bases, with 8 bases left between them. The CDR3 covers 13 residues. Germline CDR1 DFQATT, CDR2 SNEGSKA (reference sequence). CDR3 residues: CSARDRTDTEAFF. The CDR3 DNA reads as TGCAGTGCTAGAGATCGGACAGACACTGAAGCTTTCTTT.

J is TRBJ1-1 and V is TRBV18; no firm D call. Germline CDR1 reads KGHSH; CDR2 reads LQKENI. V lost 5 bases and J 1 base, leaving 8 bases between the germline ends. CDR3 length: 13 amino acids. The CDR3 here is CASSWQPNTEAFF. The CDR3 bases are TGTGCCAGCTCATGGCAGCCGAACACTGAAGCTTTCTTT.

CDR3 coding DNA: TGCAGCGCGGATAACAACGATGAGCAGTTCTTC. It is translated as CSADNNDEQFF. The chain uses TRBV29-1 and TRBJ2-1; no definite D call. V was shortened by 7 bases and J by 8 bases, with 12 bases between the two germline ends. The CDR3 is made up of 11 amino acids. Germline loops: CDR1 SQVTM, CDR2 ANQGSEA.

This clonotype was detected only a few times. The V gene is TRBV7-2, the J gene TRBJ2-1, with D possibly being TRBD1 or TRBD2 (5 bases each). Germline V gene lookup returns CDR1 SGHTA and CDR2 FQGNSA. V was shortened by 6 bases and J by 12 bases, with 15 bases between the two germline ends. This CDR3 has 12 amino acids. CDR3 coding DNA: TGTGCCAGCAGGACCGGGACCAGCACGCAGTTCTTC. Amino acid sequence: CASRTGTSTQFF.

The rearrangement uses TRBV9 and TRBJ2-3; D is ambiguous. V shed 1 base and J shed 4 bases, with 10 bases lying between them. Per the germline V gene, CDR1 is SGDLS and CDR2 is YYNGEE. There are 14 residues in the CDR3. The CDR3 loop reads CASSVKGHPDTQYF. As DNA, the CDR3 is TGTGCCAGCAGCGTAAAAGGGCATCCAGATACGCAGTATTTT. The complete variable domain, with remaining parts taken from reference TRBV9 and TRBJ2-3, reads DSGVTQTPKHLITATGQRVTLRCSPRSGDLSVYWYQQSLDQGLQFLIQYYNGEERAKGNILERFSAQQFPDLHSELNLSSLELGDSALYFCASSVKGHPDTQYFGPGTRLTVL.

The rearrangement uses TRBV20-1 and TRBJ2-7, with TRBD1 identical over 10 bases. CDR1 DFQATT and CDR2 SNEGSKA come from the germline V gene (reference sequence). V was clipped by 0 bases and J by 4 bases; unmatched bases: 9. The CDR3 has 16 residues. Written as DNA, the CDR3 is TGCAGTGCTAGAGAGCTCGGGACAGGGGTCGGGTACGAGCAGTACTTC. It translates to CSARELGTGVGYEQYF.

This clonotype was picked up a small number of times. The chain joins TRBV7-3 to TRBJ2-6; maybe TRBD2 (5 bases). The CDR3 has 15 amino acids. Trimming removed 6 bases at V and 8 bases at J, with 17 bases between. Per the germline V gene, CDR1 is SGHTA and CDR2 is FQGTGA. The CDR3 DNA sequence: TGTGCCAGCAGTTATCGGGGTCGCTCCCCCAACGTCCTGACTTTC. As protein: CASSYRGRSPNVLTF.

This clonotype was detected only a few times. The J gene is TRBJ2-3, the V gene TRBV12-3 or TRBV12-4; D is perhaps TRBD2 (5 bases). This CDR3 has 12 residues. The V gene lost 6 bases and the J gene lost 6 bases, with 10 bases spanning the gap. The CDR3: CASRKTIDTQYF. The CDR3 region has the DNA TGTGCCAGCAGGAAGACTATCGATACGCAGTATTTT.

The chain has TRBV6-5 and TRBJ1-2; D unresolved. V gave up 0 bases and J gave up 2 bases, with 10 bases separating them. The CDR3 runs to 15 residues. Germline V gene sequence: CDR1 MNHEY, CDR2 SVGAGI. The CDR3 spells CASSYSPTGNYGYTF. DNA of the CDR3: TGTGCCAGCAGTTACTCTCCGACGGGGAACTATGGCTACACCTTC.

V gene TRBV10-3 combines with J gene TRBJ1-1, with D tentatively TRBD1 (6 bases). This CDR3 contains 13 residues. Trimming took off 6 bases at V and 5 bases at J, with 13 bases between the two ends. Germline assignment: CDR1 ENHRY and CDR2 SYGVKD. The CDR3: CAISETGGTEAFF. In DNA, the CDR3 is TGTGCCATCAGCGAGACAGGAGGGACTGAAGCTTTCTTT.